This entry is about one T cell receptor (beta chain). The sample originates from a study of blood T cell repertoires in COVID-19. As for the study in general: Acute and convalescent COVID-19 specimens originated in the United States, Italy and Spain. Nucleic acid was either cDNA or gDNA, and it came from T cells, B-cell-depleted T cells, or PBMCs.

As handled by the study authors: Amplified reference gene primers provided the basis for estimating nucleated cell counts. Assay used: immunoSEQ multiplex PCR; TCRdb lists only in-frame clones, some missing. V and J calls and clone size are as listed in that table; D and trimming were resolved from the DNA. The repertoire includes about 150,000 clones, roughly nine tenths of them detected once, and around 1.5% sits in the top ten. The CDR3 is 17 residues long. The germline V gene has CDR1 SGHRS and CDR2 YFSETQ. The V gene end was trimmed by 4 bases and the J gene end by 0 bases; junction bases not matched to a gene: 4.

Sample: peripheral blood. The chain combines TRBV5-1 with TRBJ2-3, with TRBD2 matching over 14 bases. This receptor was obtained from a human donor in a cohort sampled during active COVID-19. As DNA, the CDR3 is TGCGCCAGCAGCGGACTAGCGGGGGGAACTAGCACAGATACGCAGTATTTT. Its translation is CASSGLAGGTSTDTQYF.